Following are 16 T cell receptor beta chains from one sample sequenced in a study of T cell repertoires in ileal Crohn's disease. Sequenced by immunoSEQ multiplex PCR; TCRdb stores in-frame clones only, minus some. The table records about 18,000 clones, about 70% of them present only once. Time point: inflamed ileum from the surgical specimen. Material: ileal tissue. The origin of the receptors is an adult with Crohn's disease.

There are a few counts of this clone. The CDR3 sequence is CATSREGGEELFF. In DNA, the CDR3 is TGTGCCACCAGCAGAGAAGGGGGTGAGGAGCTGTTTTTT. This chain uses TRBV15 with TRBJ2-2, with TRBD1 as a possible D gene (6 bases). Looked up from germline, CDR1 is LNHNV and CDR2 is YYDKDF (reference sequence). The CDR3 length is 13 residues. V dropped 0 bases and J dropped 10 bases, with 9 bases sitting between them.

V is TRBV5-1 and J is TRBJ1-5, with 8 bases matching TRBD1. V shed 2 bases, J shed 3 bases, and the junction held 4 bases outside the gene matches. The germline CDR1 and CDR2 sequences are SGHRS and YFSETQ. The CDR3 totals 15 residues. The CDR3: CASSLGQGINQPQHF. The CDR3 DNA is TGCGCCAGCAGCTTAGGACAGGGAATCAATCAGCCCCAGCATTTT.

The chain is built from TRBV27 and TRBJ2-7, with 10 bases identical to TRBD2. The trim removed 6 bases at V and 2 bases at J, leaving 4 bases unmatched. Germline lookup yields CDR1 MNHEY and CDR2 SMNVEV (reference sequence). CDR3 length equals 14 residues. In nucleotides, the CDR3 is TGTGCCAGCAGGCTAGCGGGGGATACCTACGAGCAGTACTTC. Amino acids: CASRLAGDTYEQYF.

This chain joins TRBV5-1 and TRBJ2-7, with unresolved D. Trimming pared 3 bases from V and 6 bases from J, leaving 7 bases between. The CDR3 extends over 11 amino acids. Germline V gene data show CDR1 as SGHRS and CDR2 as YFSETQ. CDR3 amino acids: CASSSQSEQYF. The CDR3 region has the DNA TGCGCCAGCAGCTCTCAATCCGAGCAGTACTTC.

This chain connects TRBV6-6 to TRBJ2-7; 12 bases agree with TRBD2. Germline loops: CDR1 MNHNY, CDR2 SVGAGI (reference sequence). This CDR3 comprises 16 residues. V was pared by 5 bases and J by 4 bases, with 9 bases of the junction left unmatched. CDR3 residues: CASSRPTSGRSYEQYF. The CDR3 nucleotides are TGTGCCAGCAGTCGCCCGACTAGCGGGAGATCTTACGAGCAGTACTTC.

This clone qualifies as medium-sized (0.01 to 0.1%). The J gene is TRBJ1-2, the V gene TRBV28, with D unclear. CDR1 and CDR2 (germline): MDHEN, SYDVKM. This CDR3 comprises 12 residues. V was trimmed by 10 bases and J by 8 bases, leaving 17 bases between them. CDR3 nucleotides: TGTGCCACCGCGGGTAGCCCTTTCGGCTACACCTTC. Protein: CATAGSPFGYTF.

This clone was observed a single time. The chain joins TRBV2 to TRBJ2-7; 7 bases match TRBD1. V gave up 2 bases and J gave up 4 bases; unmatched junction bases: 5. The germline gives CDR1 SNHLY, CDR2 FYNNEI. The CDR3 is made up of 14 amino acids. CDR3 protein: CASSEKGARYEQYF. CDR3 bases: TGTGCCAGCAGTGAAAAGGGGGCGCGGTACGAGCAGTACTTC.

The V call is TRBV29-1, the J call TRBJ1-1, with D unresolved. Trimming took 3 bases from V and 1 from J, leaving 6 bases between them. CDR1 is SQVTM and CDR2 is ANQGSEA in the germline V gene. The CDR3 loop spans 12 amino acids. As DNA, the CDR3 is TGCAGCGTTGAGAGATCGAACACTGAAGCTTTCTTT. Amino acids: CSVERSNTEAFF. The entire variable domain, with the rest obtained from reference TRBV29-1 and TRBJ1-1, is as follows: SAVISQKPSRDICQRGTSLTIQCQVDSQVTMMFWYRQQPGQSLTLIATANQGSEATYESGFVIDKFPISRPNLTFSTLTVSNMSPEDSSIYLCSVERSNTEAFFGQGTRLTVV.

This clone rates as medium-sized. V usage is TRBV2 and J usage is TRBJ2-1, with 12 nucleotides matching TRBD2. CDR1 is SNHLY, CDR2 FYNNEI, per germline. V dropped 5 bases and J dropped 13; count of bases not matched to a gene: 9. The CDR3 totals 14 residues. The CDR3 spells CASSSPTSGSAQFF. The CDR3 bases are TGTGCCAGCAGTTCTCCGACTAGCGGGAGTGCTCAGTTCTTC.

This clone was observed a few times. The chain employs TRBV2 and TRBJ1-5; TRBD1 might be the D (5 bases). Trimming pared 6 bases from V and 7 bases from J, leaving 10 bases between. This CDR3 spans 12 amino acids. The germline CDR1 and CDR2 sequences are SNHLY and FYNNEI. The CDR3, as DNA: TGTGCCAGCAGCGGACAATCACAGCCCCAGCATTTT. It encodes CASSGQSQPQHF.

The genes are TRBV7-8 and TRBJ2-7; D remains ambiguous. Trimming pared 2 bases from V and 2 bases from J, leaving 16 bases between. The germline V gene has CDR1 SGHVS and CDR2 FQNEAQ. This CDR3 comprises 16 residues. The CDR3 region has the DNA TGTGCCAGCAGCTTAACCACCTGGACGGGTACCTACGAGCAGTACTTC. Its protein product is CASSLTTWTGTYEQYF.

The DNA for the CDR3 is TGCGCCAGCAGCTATATACCGGGACAGGGGGCGCAAAATACGCAGTATTTT. This encodes CASSYIPGQGAQNTQYF. The chain recombines TRBV5-1 with TRBJ2-3, with 12 nucleotides matching TRBD1. This CDR3 is 17 amino acids long. V trimming: 3 bases; J trimming: 7 bases; junction bases outside the gene matches: 12. Germline CDR1 and CDR2: SGHRS and YFSETQ.

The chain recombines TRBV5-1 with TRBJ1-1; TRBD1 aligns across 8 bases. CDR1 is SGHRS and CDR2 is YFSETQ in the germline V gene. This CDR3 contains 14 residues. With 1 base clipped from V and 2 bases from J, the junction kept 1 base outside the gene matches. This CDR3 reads CASSLTGGNTEAFF. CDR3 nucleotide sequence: TGCGCCAGCAGCTTGACAGGGGGAAACACTGAAGCTTTCTTT.

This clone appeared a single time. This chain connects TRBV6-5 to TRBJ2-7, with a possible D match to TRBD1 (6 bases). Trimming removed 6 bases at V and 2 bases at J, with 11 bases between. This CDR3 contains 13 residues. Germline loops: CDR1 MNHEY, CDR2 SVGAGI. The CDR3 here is CASRRDIPYEQYF. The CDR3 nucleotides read TGTGCCAGCAGGAGGGACATTCCCTACGAGCAGTACTTC.

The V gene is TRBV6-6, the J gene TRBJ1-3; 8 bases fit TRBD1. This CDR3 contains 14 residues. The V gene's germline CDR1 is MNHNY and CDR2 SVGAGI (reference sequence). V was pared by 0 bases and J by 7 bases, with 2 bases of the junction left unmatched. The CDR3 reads CASSYSTGENTIYF. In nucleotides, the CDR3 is TGTGCCAGCAGTTACTCGACAGGGGAGAACACCATATATTTT.

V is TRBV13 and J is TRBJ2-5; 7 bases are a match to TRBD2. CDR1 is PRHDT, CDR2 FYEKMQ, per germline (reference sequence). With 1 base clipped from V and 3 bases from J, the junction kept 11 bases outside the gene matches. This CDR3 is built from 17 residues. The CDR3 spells CASSLASGLAGEETQYF. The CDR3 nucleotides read TGTGCCAGCAGCTTAGCGTCGGGACTGGCGGGGGAAGAGACCCAGTACTTC.